The next 30 T cell receptor beta chains were all read from a single sample in a study of response to subunit inactivated influenza vaccine. TCRdb processed the RT-PCR reads anew with MiXCR; each CDR3 protein has one entry. The sample records 530,000 or so distinct CDR3 sequences, roughly 25% being singletons. The specimen comprised CD4+ T cells sorted from PBMCs, sampled roughly 5 days after vaccination. These TCRs come from a man aged 45-60 years who received an inactivated influenza vaccine.

The rearrangement uses TRBV20-1 and TRBJ2-7; 9 bases are a match to TRBD1. The junction had 12 bases not matched to a gene; V was cut back by 5 bases and J by 7 bases. The germline gives CDR1 DFQATT, CDR2 SNEGSKA (reference sequence). The CDR3 consists of 14 residues. The CDR3 region has the DNA TGCAGTGCTGCCAATAGGGACAGGGCGGGAGAGCAGTACTTC. Its protein product is CSAANRDRAGEQYF.

The chain uses TRBV20-1 and TRBJ1-4; D is unclear. This CDR3 spans 14 amino acids. Trimming took off 1 base at V and 5 bases at J, with 11 bases between the two ends. Germline V CDR1 and CDR2: DFQATT, SNEGSKA (reference sequence). CDR3 DNA: TGCAGTGCTAGAGTAGGGAGTTCGAATGAAAAACTGTTTTTT. Translated, it gives CSARVGSSNEKLFF.

The chain employs TRBV10-3 and TRBJ2-1, with 10 bases identical to TRBD1. Trimming at V came to 4 bases and at J to 10 bases, leaving 4 bases not matched to a gene. The germline gives CDR1 ENHRY, CDR2 SYGVKD. The CDR3 extends over 13 amino acids. The CDR3 sequence is CAISGGTGEEQFF. The CDR3 nucleotides are TGTGCCATCAGTGGGGGGACAGGGGAGGAGCAGTTCTTC.

The CDR3 is CASSERSLNYEQYF. CDR3 DNA sequence: TGTGCCAGCAGCGAGCGGAGTCTCAATTACGAGCAGTACTTC. The chain uses TRBV7-2 and TRBJ2-7; D perhaps matches TRBD2 (5 bases). V was pared by 5 bases and J by 4 bases, with 15 bases between. The length of the CDR3 is 14 residues. Germline values: CDR1 SGHTA, CDR2 FQGNSA.

The chain is built from TRBV20-1 and TRBJ2-4; TRBD2 matches at 15 bases. Germline V gene data show CDR1 as DFQATT and CDR2 as SNEGSKA (reference sequence). CDR3 length: 15 amino acids. V shed 6 bases, J shed 7 bases, and the junction held 7 bases outside the gene matches. The CDR3 nucleotides read TGCAGTGCAAGGACTAGCGGGGGGGGCCCGAACATTCAGTACTTC. It specifies CSARTSGGGPNIQYF.

The rearrangement joins TRBV6-1 to TRBJ2-1; no clear D gene. The V end was cut by 1 base, the J end by 9 bases, with 13 bases between. The CDR3 has 14 residues. Germline V CDR1 and CDR2: MNHNS, SASEGT. CDR3 residues: CASSEVGISTEQFF. The DNA for the CDR3 is TGTGCCAGCAGTGAAGTAGGGATTTCCACTGAGCAGTTCTTC.

This sequence joins TRBV18 and TRBJ2-1; D gene ambiguous. CDR1 and CDR2 (germline): KGHSH, LQKENI. This CDR3 has 14 amino acids. Trimming took 5 bases from V and 0 from J, leaving 8 bases between them. The CDR3 coding sequence is TGTGCCAGCTCAGGCCTCCACTCCTACAATGAGCAGTTCTTC. Translating gives CASSGLHSYNEQFF.

This clonotype was observed once. The chain has TRBV5-4 and TRBJ2-7; the match to TRBD2 covers 9 bases. V was pared by 0 bases and J by 1 base, with 5 bases of the junction left unmatched. The V gene's germline CDR1 is SGHNT and CDR2 YYREEE (reference sequence). CDR3 length equals 16 residues. Here the CDR3 DNA reads TGTGCCAGCAGCTTGGGGAGCGGGAGGATATCCTACGAGCAGTACTTC. This translates into CASSLGSGRISYEQYF.

The V gene is TRBV5-1, the J gene TRBJ2-7; 9 bases align to TRBD2. V gave up 0 bases and J gave up 0 bases; unmatched junction bases: 1. Germline lookup yields CDR1 SGHRS and CDR2 YFSETQ. The CDR3 length is 15 residues. DNA of the CDR3: TGCGCCAGCAGCTTGGGACTAGCGGACTCCTACGAGCAGTACTTC. Its protein product is CASSLGLADSYEQYF.

V is TRBV29-1 and J is TRBJ2-4, with a weak D call TRBD1 (7 bases). The CDR3 has 15 residues. Germline V gene sequence: CDR1 SQVTM, CDR2 ANQGSEA. Trimming took 1 base from V and 8 from J, leaving 18 bases between them. The CDR3 reads CSVEGARGELDIQYF. CDR3 DNA: TGCAGCGTTGAAGGTGCCAGGGGGGAGTTGGACATTCAGTACTTC.

This chain joins TRBV20-1 and TRBJ1-1; TRBD1 aligns across 8 bases. V gave up 5 bases and J gave up 3 bases; unmatched junction bases: 5. The CDR3 has 13 residues. Germline assignment: CDR1 DFQATT and CDR2 SNEGSKA (reference sequence). Here the CDR3 reads CSAARQGHTEAFF. The CDR3 DNA is TGCAGTGCTGCCAGACAGGGGCACACTGAAGCTTTCTTT.

The chain is built from TRBV28 and TRBJ1-2, with D possibly TRBD1 on 6 matching bases. Germline CDR1 and CDR2: MDHEN and SYDVKM. The CDR3 is 14 amino acids. V was cut by 4 bases and J by 4 bases, with 13 bases left in between. CDR3: CASSWGGHPYGYTF. CDR3 coding DNA: TGTGCCAGCAGTTGGGGGGGACACCCCTATGGCTACACCTTC.

This clonotype was observed a handful of times. CDR3 sequence reads: CSARQGTQETQYF. The CDR3 DNA reads as TGCAGTGCTAGACAGGGGACACAAGAGACCCAGTACTTC. The chain is built from TRBV20-1 and TRBJ2-5; weak D call: TRBD1 (6 bases). The germline V gene has CDR1 DFQATT and CDR2 SNEGSKA (reference sequence). The V end lost 2 bases, the J end lost 2 bases, and 9 bases lay between the germline ends. This CDR3 comprises 13 residues.

This clonotype has just one count. The CDR3 protein is CASRPGGADTQYF. CDR3 DNA sequence: TGTGCCAGCAGGCCGGGGGGCGCAGATACGCAGTATTTT. The chain carries TRBV7-8 and TRBJ2-3; weak D call: TRBD2 (7 bases). V lost 6 bases to trimming and J lost 4 bases, with 11 bases between them. This CDR3 is 13 amino acids long. Germline CDR1 reads SGHVS; CDR2 reads FQNEAQ. Full variable domain (remainder filled in from reference TRBV7-8 and TRBJ2-3): GAGVSQSPRYKVAKRGQDVALRCDPISGHVSLFWYQQALGQGPEFLTYFQNEAQLDKSGLPSDRFFAERPEGSVSTLKIQRTQQEDSAVYLCASRPGGADTQYFGPGTRLTVL.

This chain links TRBV3-1 with TRBJ2-7, with 7 bases matching TRBD2. CDR1 LGHDT and CDR2 YNNKEL come from the germline V gene (reference sequence). The CDR3 spans 16 residues. The junction had 7 bases not matched to a gene; V was cut back by 0 bases and J by 2 bases. The CDR3 DNA sequence: TGTGCCAGCAGCCAAGATTCGTCGGGAGGTACCTACGAGCAGTACTTC. Translation: CASSQDSSGGTYEQYF.

V gene TRBV28 combines with J gene TRBJ2-5; the D is unclear. CDR3 size: 12 residues. Trimming stripped 5 bases from V and 13 bases from J, with 17 bases between. Germline values: CDR1 MDHEN, CDR2 SYDVKM. The CDR3 nucleotides are TGTGCCAGCAGTCCTCGAAGGAGCTCACCGTACTTC. As protein: CASSPRRSSPYF.

This clonotype was picked up a small number of times. V and J are TRBV7-2 and TRBJ1-1; possibly TRBD1 for D (5 bases). The V gene's germline CDR1 is SGHTA and CDR2 FQGNSA. The CDR3 consists of 13 residues. V dropped 0 bases and J dropped 4 bases, with 6 bases sitting between them. The CDR3 nucleotides read TGTGCCAGCAGCTTAGCGACAGTCACTGAAGCTTTCTTT. Its translation is CASSLATVTEAFF.

In regard to this clonotype: Sequence at one end of the junction differs from germline and may be a read error. The rearrangement uses TRBV7-2 and TRBJ2-2; D is unclear. Germline assignment: CDR1 SGHTA and CDR2 FQGNSA. This CDR3 has 13 residues. The CDR3 DNA reads as TGTGCCAGCAGCTTAGCGAACTCCGGGGAGCTGTTTTTT. Translating gives CASSLANSGELFF. The full variable domain, in which reference TRBV7-2 and TRBJ2-2 provide the parts outside the CDR3, is GAGVSQSPSNKVTEKGKDVELRCDPISGHTALYWYRQSLGQGLEFLIYFQGNSAPDKSGLPSDRFSAERTGGSVSTLTIQRTQQEDSAVYLCASSLANSGELFFGEGSRLTVL.

The V gene is TRBV7-2, the J gene TRBJ2-3; maybe TRBD2 (5 bases). The CDR3 covers 13 residues. Germline values: CDR1 SGHTA, CDR2 FQGNSA. V was pared by 7 bases and J by 1 base, with 9 bases between. The CDR3 is CASTRVGTDTQYF. The CDR3 region has the DNA TGTGCCAGCACGAGGGTGGGCACAGATACGCAGTATTTT.

This clonotype was counted only a few times. The chain carries TRBV20-1 and TRBJ2-1; 9 positions match TRBD2. Germline assignment: CDR1 DFQATT and CDR2 SNEGSKA (reference sequence). After removal of 3 bases from V and 7 bases from J, the junction contained 7 bases not matched to a gene. CDR3 size: 14 residues. The CDR3: CSASFAGGRNEQFF. For the CDR3, the DNA is TGCAGTGCTAGTTTCGCGGGGGGGCGTAATGAGCAGTTCTTC.

This chain joins TRBV12-3 or TRBV12-4 and TRBJ1-5, with TRBD1 as a possible D gene (6 bases). The V end lost 6 bases, the J end lost 5 bases, and 11 bases lay between the germline ends. The CDR3 spans 13 residues. CDR3 DNA: TGTGCCAGCAGGGAGGGGGGGGATCAGCCCCAGCATTTT. Protein product: CASREGGDQPQHF.

This clonotype was recorded a few times. The chain uses TRBV7-2 and TRBJ2-5; the D is unclear. V was trimmed by 6 bases and J by 2 bases, leaving 10 bases between them. The germline CDR1 and CDR2 sequences are SGHTA and FQGNSA. The CDR3 loop spans 13 amino acids. The CDR3, as DNA: TGTGCCAGCAGTGGGGAATTACAAGAGACCCAGTACTTC. Protein: CASSGELQETQYF.

This chain connects TRBV20-1 to TRBJ1-5, with D tentatively TRBD1 (5 bases). Trimming left V 0 bases short and J 8 bases short, with 14 bases between. The CDR3 spans 14 residues. Germline CDR1 and CDR2: DFQATT and SNEGSKA (reference sequence). The CDR3 reads CSAREATGTEPQHF. The DNA for the CDR3 is TGCAGTGCTAGAGAGGCAACAGGCACGGAGCCCCAGCATTTT.

DNA for the CDR3: TGCGCCAGCAGCCAGGAACAGGGTCTGGCTACTTACGAGCAGTACTTC. Translation gives CASSQEQGLATYEQYF. The chain links TRBV4-3 to TRBJ2-7; perhaps TRBD1 as D (6 bases). The CDR3 runs to 16 residues. Deletions cut 3 bases from V and 4 bases from J, with 19 bases between. Germline CDR1 reads LGHNA; CDR2 reads YSLEER.

CDR3 residues: CATSREGGWELFF. CDR3 DNA sequence: TGTGCCACCAGCAGAGAAGGGGGTTGGGAGCTGTTTTTT. This chain connects TRBV15 to TRBJ2-2, with D maybe TRBD1 (6 bases). Trimming left V 0 bases short and J 9 bases short, with 8 bases between. The CDR3 spans 13 residues. Germline values: CDR1 LNHNV, CDR2 YYDKDF (reference sequence).

This clonotype came up a few times. The chain has TRBV14 and TRBJ2-7; D could derive from TRBD1 or TRBD2 (6 bases each). V gave up 1 base and J gave up 2 bases, with 12 bases separating them. Germline loops: CDR1 SGHDN, CDR2 FVKESK. This CDR3 spans 15 amino acids. The CDR3 DNA is TGTGCCAGCAGCCAAGTGAGGGGGGCAACCTACGAGCAGTACTTC. Residues: CASSQVRGATYEQYF.

The chain carries TRBV29-1 and TRBJ2-7; 9 positions match TRBD1. Germline CDR1 SQVTM, CDR2 ANQGSEA. The CDR3 loop spans 17 amino acids. Germline trimming cut 2 bases from V and 3 bases from J; bases unmatched to any gene: 14. DNA for the CDR3: TGCAGCGTTGAACTCATGGACCGGGACAGGGCGATCTACGAGCAGTACTTC. Its translation is CSVELMDRDRAIYEQYF.

This chain uses TRBV9 with TRBJ1-4, with D unresolved. The CDR3 sequence is 14 residues long. Between the trimmed V and J ends, which lost 4 bases and 3 bases, there was a span of 10 bases. Germline-derived CDR1 and CDR2 are SGDLS and YYNGEE. CDR3 sequence: CASSRLPSNEKLFF. CDR3 nucleotides: TGTGCCAGCAGCCGTCTTCCTTCTAATGAAAAACTGTTTTTT.

The genes are TRBV4-2 and TRBJ2-1; TRBD2 might be the D (6 bases). Germline V gene sequence: CDR1 LGHNA, CDR2 YNFKEQ. V was trimmed by 2 bases and J by 2 bases, leaving 13 bases between them. CDR3 length equals 16 residues. CDR3 sequence: CASSQFGGTTYNEQFF. DNA of the CDR3: TGTGCCAGCAGCCAATTCGGCGGGACGACCTACAATGAGCAGTTCTTC.

This clonotype occurred a few times. CDR3 sequence (DNA): TGTGCCAGCAGTGTACAGGCGCGGGGGGAGACCCAGTACTTC. Protein sequence: CASSVQARGETQYF. The chain has TRBV2 and TRBJ2-5; 7 positions agree with TRBD2. The V segment lost 4 bases and the J segment 5 bases; nucleotides outside the gene matches: 7. The CDR3 contains 14 residues. CDR1 is SNHLY and CDR2 is FYNNEI in the germline V gene.